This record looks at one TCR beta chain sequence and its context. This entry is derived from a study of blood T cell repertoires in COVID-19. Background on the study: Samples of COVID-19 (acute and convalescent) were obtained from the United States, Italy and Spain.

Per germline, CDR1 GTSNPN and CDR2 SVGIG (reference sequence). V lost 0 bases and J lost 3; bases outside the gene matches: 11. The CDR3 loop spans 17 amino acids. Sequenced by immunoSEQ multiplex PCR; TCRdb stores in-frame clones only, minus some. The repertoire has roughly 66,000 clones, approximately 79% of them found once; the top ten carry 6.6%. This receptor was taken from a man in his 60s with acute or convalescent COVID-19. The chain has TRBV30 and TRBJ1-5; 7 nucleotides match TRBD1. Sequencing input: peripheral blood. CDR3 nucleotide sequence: TGTGCCTGGAGTGTACTAGGGGGGACAGCTAACAATCAGCCCCAGCATTTT. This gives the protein CAWSVLGGTANNQPQHF.